This TCR beta chain was sequenced during a study of control samples from healthy donors and cancer patients. CDR3 length equals 12 residues. From germline, CDR1 is PRHDT and CDR2 FYEKMQ (reference sequence). Trimming removed 3 bases at V and 4 bases at J, with 3 bases between. Measured with immunoSEQ multiplex PCR; TCRdb has only the in-frame clones, and not every one. Among about 220,000 clones listed, about 93% were seen once. This chain joins TRBV13 and TRBJ2-2, with D uncertain. What was sequenced was blood. The TCR originated in a man aged 50 to 59 in good health. The CDR3 sequence: CASSFFTGELFF. For the CDR3, the DNA is TGTGCCAGCAGCTTTTTCACCGGGGAGCTGTTTTTT.